Reported below is one T cell receptor (beta chain). Antigen unknown. Repertoires were generated with immunoSEQ multiplex PCR, while TCRdb's copy carries only in-frame clones and drops some. The sample carries approximately 300,000 clones, about 86% recorded once. The entry originates in a study of Ad26.COV2.S vaccination and SARS-CoV-2 variants. Study as a whole: Donor joined the COV1001 Ad26.COV2.S trial arm. Ad26.COV2.S given intramuscularly, once or twice 56 days apart. Study conclusions and caveats: Substantial breadth was reported for post-vaccination spike-specific CD8+ and CD4+ T cells.

Trimming pared 3 bases from V and 0 bases from J, leaving 9 bases between. Germline V gene lookup returns CDR1 SGHAT and CDR2 FQNNGV. There are 15 residues in the CDR3. Treatment of the sample: about 20 received Ad26.COV2.S at low or high dose, single or two shots; 5 received placebo; per-sample allocation not given. Samples were taken on day 63 after the first vaccine or placebo injection. Ad26 vector vaccine expressed Wuhan-strain SARS-CoV-2 spike. The sequenced sample was peripheral blood, obtained in a trial of Ad26.COV2.S vaccine versus placebo. V gene TRBV11-2 combines with J gene TRBJ2-1, with D hard to call. The TCR originated in a person between 18 and 65 years old who received the Ad26.COV2.S COVID-19 vaccine or a placebo. In nucleotides, the CDR3 is TGTGCCAGCAGCTTGGACGGAATCTCCTACAATGAGCAGTTCTTC. Its translation is CASSLDGISYNEQFF.